These 19 T cell receptor beta chains were all obtained from the same sample, sequenced in a study of blood T cell repertoires in COVID-19 (dated by TCRdb to between 2020 and 2021). Library preparation used the immunoSEQ multiplex PCR assay. Imported from immuneACCESS, the table was reduced by TCRdb to in-frame sequences with V and J called. These copies leave out some clones; in studies compared against another copy, an unresolved V gene accounts for under half, and the cause of the remainder is not known. This sample gives 95,000 to 110,000 clones in total; 80% to 90% of them show up just once. Of the sample, 4% to 6% falls within the top ten clones. Material: peripheral blood. The receptors were gathered from a man aged 60 to 75 with acute or convalescent COVID-19.

The chain carries TRBV5-1 and TRBJ1-1; 7 bases match TRBD1. J lost 3 bases, V lost 4 bases, and 9 bases had no gene match. The germline CDR1 and CDR2 sequences are SGHRS and YFSETQ. The CDR3 has 15 residues. This CDR3 is CASSTGDRVYTEAFF. The CDR3 DNA is TGCGCCAGCAGCACCGGAGACAGGGTATACACTGAAGCTTTCTTT.

This clone was observed a single time. This chain links TRBV5-4 with TRBJ1-2; D is uncertain. Trimming stripped 4 bases from V and 4 bases from J, with 11 bases between. This CDR3 has 13 amino acids. Germline CDR1 SGHNT, CDR2 YYREEE (reference sequence). The CDR3 is CASSVGASYGYTF. DNA for the CDR3: TGTGCCAGCAGCGTCGGAGCCTCCTATGGCTACACCTTC.

This clone was found once. The chain is built from TRBV5-8 and TRBJ2-5; TRBD2 aligns across 8 bases. CDR3 size: 13 residues. J lost 2 bases, V lost 5 bases, and 2 bases had no gene match. Per the germline V gene, CDR1 is SGHTS and CDR2 is YDEGEE. CDR3 protein: CASSRGGQETQYF. Here the CDR3 DNA reads TGTGCCAGCAGTCGGGGGGGGCAAGAGACCCAGTACTTC.

The sample holds one count of this clone. The chain couples TRBV27 to TRBJ2-5; 12 nucleotides match TRBD2. The V and J ends lost 10 bases and 5 bases, in that order; junction bases with no gene match: 14. CDR1 MNHEY and CDR2 SMNVEV come from the germline V gene (reference sequence). The CDR3 has 16 residues. The CDR3 loop is CANLRRTSGIWETQYF. In DNA, the CDR3 is TGTGCCAACCTACGCCGGACTAGCGGGATTTGGGAGACCCAGTACTTC.

The gene calls are TRBV10-1 and TRBJ2-5; tentative D call: TRBD1 (6 bases). The V end lost 5 bases, the J end lost 5 bases, and 18 bases lay between the germline ends. The CDR3 consists of 15 residues. Germline V gene data show CDR1 as WNHNN and CDR2 as SYGVQD (reference sequence). The CDR3 nucleotides are TGCGCCAGCAGTTCCACAGGGTACTCTCCTGAGACCCAGTACTTC. Residues: CASSSTGYSPETQYF.

V and J are TRBV4-1 and TRBJ1-5; 7 nucleotides align to TRBD1. V lost 0 bases and J lost 14; bases outside the gene matches: 7. CDR3 length: 13 residues. Germline assignment: CDR1 MGHRA and CDR2 YSYEKL. CDR3 region: CASSQEGDRVKHF. The CDR3 DNA sequence: TGCGCCAGCAGCCAAGAGGGAGACAGGGTTAAGCATTTT.

This chain links TRBV18 with TRBJ2-7; D perhaps matches TRBD2 (5 bases). Deletions cut 0 bases from V and 5 bases from J, with 11 bases between. There are 14 residues in the CDR3. CDR1 and CDR2 from the germline V gene are KGHSH and LQKENI. The CDR3 spells CASSPPWESHEQYF. The CDR3 coding sequence is TGTGCCAGCTCACCACCGTGGGAGTCCCACGAGCAGTACTTC.

This clone was recorded only once. The chain is built from TRBV6-5 and TRBJ2-1; D is ambiguous. This CDR3 spans 13 amino acids. Germline values: CDR1 MNHEY, CDR2 SVGAGI. V lost 8 bases and J lost 0, with 8 bases in between. The CDR3: CASQQSSYNEQFF. As DNA, the CDR3 is TGTGCCAGCCAACAGTCCTCCTACAATGAGCAGTTCTTC.

The rearrangement uses TRBV2 and TRBJ1-6, with TRBD1 matching over 9 bases. CDR1 is SNHLY, CDR2 FYNNEI, per germline. V lost 6 bases, J lost 9 bases, and 3 bases stayed unmatched. The CDR3 covers 13 residues. The CDR3 nucleotides read TGTGCCAGCAGGGACAGGGGTCTTTCACCCCTCCACTTT. Protein sequence: CASRDRGLSPLHF.

The chain is built from TRBV9 and TRBJ1-1; no firm D call. This CDR3 comprises 18 residues. Trimming stripped 4 bases from V and 5 bases from J, with 27 bases between. Germline V gene data show CDR1 as SGDLS and CDR2 as YYNGEE. CDR3 sequence reads: CASSPRGRAAMTGTEAFF. As DNA, the CDR3 is TGTGCCAGCAGCCCCCGCGGGCGGGCAGCTATGACGGGGACTGAAGCTTTCTTT.

This clone was found a few times. This chain joins TRBV24-1 and TRBJ2-1, with 8 bases matching TRBD2. CDR3 length: 14 residues. V lost 4 bases, J lost 10 bases, and 8 bases stayed unmatched. Per germline, CDR1 KGHDR and CDR2 SFDVKD. This CDR3 reads CATSDPAAGVEQFF. The CDR3 DNA reads TGTGCCACCAGTGACCCCGCAGCGGGAGTCGAGCAGTTCTTC.

This chain connects TRBV5-4 to TRBJ1-1; D is ambiguous. The CDR3 contains 14 residues. Germline CDR1 and CDR2: SGHNT and YYREEE (reference sequence). Trimming shortened V by 4 bases and J by 0 bases, and 10 bases separated the two germline ends. The CDR3 DNA follows: TGTGCCAGCAGCCAGGTAGCGGTGAACACTGAAGCTTTCTTT. Translating it yields CASSQVAVNTEAFF.

In DNA, the CDR3 is TGTGCCAGCAGTTATCGAACAGGGGCAGGGGATGAAAAACTGTTTTTT. Its protein is CASSYRTGAGDEKLFF. This chain uses TRBV6-5 with TRBJ1-4; 7 bases match TRBD1. Germline lookup yields CDR1 MNHEY and CDR2 SVGAGI. The CDR3 runs to 16 residues. Trimming removed 3 bases from V and 6 bases from J; junction bases left unmatched: 10.

The chain uses TRBV7-9 and TRBJ2-3; D may be TRBD2 (5 bases). There are 14 residues in the CDR3. V was cut by 2 bases and J by 3 bases, with 9 bases left in between. Per germline, CDR1 SEHNR and CDR2 FQNEAQ (reference sequence). DNA for the CDR3: TGTGCCAGCAGCTTACACACGGGGACAGATACGCAGTATTTT. Its translation: CASSLHTGTDTQYF.

The chain joins TRBV5-1 to TRBJ1-1; no clear D. Germline CDR1 and CDR2: SGHRS and YFSETQ. Trimming removed 4 bases at V and 5 bases at J, with 21 bases between. The CDR3 consists of 16 residues. In nucleotides, the CDR3 is TGCGCCAGCAGCCGGACGGGAAATCGGATGGCTACTGAAGCTTTCTTT. Amino acid sequence: CASSRTGNRMATEAFF.

This rearrangement joins TRBV5-1 to TRBJ1-1, with 8 bases that match TRBD1. CDR1 is SGHRS, CDR2 YFSETQ, per germline. V dropped 3 bases and J dropped 4; count of bases not matched to a gene: 8. The CDR3 extends over 15 amino acids. This CDR3 reads CASSSGQVGSTEAFF. The CDR3 DNA follows: TGCGCCAGCAGCTCGGGACAGGTGGGGAGCACTGAAGCTTTCTTT.

V gene TRBV6-4 combines with J gene TRBJ2-1; D may be TRBD1 (6 bases). CDR3 length: 16 amino acids. V lost 4 bases and J 0 bases, leaving 13 bases between the germline ends. Germline assignment: CDR1 MRHNA and CDR2 SNTAGT. CDR3 DNA sequence: TGTGCCAGCAGTGTGGACAGCGCGAGCTCCTACAATGAGCAGTTCTTC. It translates to CASSVDSASSYNEQFF.

The J gene is TRBJ1-2, the V gene TRBV7-9; D remains ambiguous. Looked up from germline, CDR1 is SEHNR and CDR2 is FQNEAQ (reference sequence). The V and J ends lost 5 bases and 4 bases respectively, with 8 bases between them. The CDR3 contains 12 residues. The CDR3 is CASSLEGYGYTF. In DNA form, the CDR3 reads TGTGCCAGCAGCCTCGAGGGCTATGGCTACACCTTC.

The chain carries TRBV6-2 or TRBV6-3 and TRBJ2-7, with 12 bases matching TRBD2. The V segment lost 5 bases and the J segment 6 bases; nucleotides outside the gene matches: 11. The CDR3 is 16 amino acids. Germline lookup yields CDR1 MNHEY and CDR2 SVGEGT. CDR3 protein: CASSPGTSGQMGEQYF. The CDR3, as DNA: TGTGCCAGCAGTCCGGGGACTAGCGGGCAGATGGGCGAGCAGTACTTC.